This T cell receptor beta chain was recorded in a study of T cell responses to AZD1222 COVID-19 vaccine. Points from the study as a whole: Donors, mostly white British, included more females; clonal diversity was possibly underestimated. Only a handful of AZD1222 recipients, several in all, had baseline seropositivity. Two doses of AZD1222 preceded a rise in Spike-specific TCR breadth and depth.

CDR3 length equals 13 residues. Trimming removed 7 bases at V and 2 bases at J, with 11 bases between. CDR1 and CDR2 (germline): SNHLY, FYNNEI. Worth noting for this clone: Its antigen is currently unknown.

Some clones are missing from TCRdb's copy, which holds only in-frame ones; the method was immunoSEQ multiplex PCR. The sample has over 150,000 clones; around 88% are singletons. The chain combines TRBV2 with TRBJ1-1, with D unclear. The material sequenced was peripheral blood, taken 28 days after the second AZD1222 dose. The sequence came from an adult who received the AZD1222 COVID-19 vaccine. This CDR3 reads CASIIDLNTEAFF. CDR3 DNA sequence: TGTGCCAGCATTATAGATCTCAACACTGAAGCTTTCTTT.